Following are 23 T cell receptor beta chains from one sample sequenced in a study of CD8 T cells in ankylosing spondylitis (dated by TCRdb to about 2017). Results and caveats for the whole study, not just this receptor: A TCR beta motif made up of 7 to 9 highly homologous amino acid variants appeared to be characteristic of blood from ankylosing spondylitis patients.

For these TCRs, the target antigens are not known. Libraries came from 5' RACE. Data came from an Illumina HiSeq 2500. The public reads were reprocessed in TCRdb via fastp at Q25 and MiXCR, keeping in-frame beta chains. Rows are combined by CDR3 protein, so each entry shows the most common genes and DNA. Within this sample are a few hundred thousand distinct CDR3 sequences, with under 25% of them counted one time only. Around 17% of the sample lies in the top ten. Sequencing was done on a sample of blood, either unsorted or a sorted T cell fraction (not recorded which). The receptors stem from a male donor with ankylosing spondylitis.

The J gene is TRBJ1-5, the V gene TRBV18; D uncertain. The CDR3 has 14 amino acids. In germline, CDR1 is KGHSH, CDR2 LQKENI. Trimming took 0 bases from V and 3 from J, leaving 6 bases between them. CDR3 nucleotide sequence: TGTGCCAGCTCACCACCGAGCGACAATCAGCCCCAGCATTTT. This codes for CASSPPSDNQPQHF.

This clonotype was seen repeatedly, ten times or more. This sequence joins TRBV11-2 and TRBJ2-3; 9 bases are a match to TRBD1. Germline V lookup: CDR1 SGHAT, CDR2 FQNNGV. The ends lost 5 bases at V and 3 bases at J; junction bases unmatched: 3. This CDR3 spans 14 amino acids. The CDR3: CASSDRGGTDTQYF. In DNA, the CDR3 is TGTGCCAGCAGCGACAGGGGGGGGACAGATACGCAGTATTTT. The entire variable domain, with the rest obtained from reference TRBV11-2 and TRBJ2-3, is as follows: EAGVAQSPRYKIIEKRQSVAFWCNPISGHATLYWYQQILGQGPKLLIQFQNNGVVDDSQLPKDRFSAERLKGVDSTLKIQPAKLEDSAVYLCASSDRGGTDTQYFGPGTRLTVL.

The rearrangement uses TRBV9 and TRBJ2-2; D call uncertain. The CDR3 runs 14 residues. V was trimmed by 0 bases and J by 7 bases, leaving 10 bases between them. Germline V gene sequence: CDR1 SGDLS, CDR2 YYNGEE. CDR3 sequence (DNA): TGTGCCAGCAGCGTAGCTTCCAATAGCGGGGAGCTGTTTTTT. This translates into CASSVASNSGELFF.

The J gene is TRBJ1-4, the V gene TRBV7-2; D is uncertain. Trimming pared 0 bases from V and 7 bases from J, leaving 6 bases between. Looked up from germline, CDR1 is SGHTA and CDR2 is FQGNSA. CDR3 size: 13 residues. Here the CDR3 DNA reads TGTGCCAGCAGCTTAGCGCAGGTTGAAAAACTGTTTTTT. This gives the protein CASSLAQVEKLFF.

The chain recombines TRBV20-1 with TRBJ2-7; 8 positions match TRBD1. V shed 0 bases and J 3 bases; nucleotides not matched to a gene: 13. In germline, CDR1 is DFQATT, CDR2 SNEGSKA (reference sequence). The CDR3 has 17 residues. The CDR3 DNA reads as TGCAGTGCTAGAGATCCTTCGGGGACAGGTGCCATCTACGAGCAGTACTTC. Encoded protein: CSARDPSGTGAIYEQYF.

This clonotype was seen more than once but under ten times. The chain is built from TRBV5-1 and TRBJ2-1; D is perhaps TRBD1 (6 bases). Deletions cut 3 bases from V and 0 bases from J, with 16 bases between. This CDR3 is built from 17 residues. Germline CDR1 reads SGHRS; CDR2 reads YFSETQ. The CDR3 loop is CASSSEQGTFSYNEQFF. CDR3 DNA sequence: TGCGCCAGCAGCTCGGAACAGGGTACCTTCTCCTACAATGAGCAGTTCTTC.

A few counts support this clonotype. The chain uses TRBV25-1 and TRBJ2-2; no firm D call. V lost 4 bases to trimming and J lost 3 bases, with 6 bases between them. The CDR3 extends over 13 amino acids. Germline V gene lookup returns CDR1 MGHDK and CDR2 SYGVNS. The CDR3 here is CASSVPYTGELFF. In DNA, the CDR3 is TGTGCCAGCAGTGTACCCTACACCGGGGAGCTGTTTTTT.

The table lists this clonotype with a few counts. The rearrangement links TRBV12-3 or TRBV12-4 to TRBJ1-5; TRBD1 agrees at 7 bases. V was pared by 5 bases and J by 0 bases, with 4 bases of the junction left unmatched. This CDR3 contains 15 residues. This CDR3 reads CASSRDSYSNQPQHF. CDR3 sequence (DNA): TGTGCCAGCAGTAGGGACAGTTATAGCAATCAGCCCCAGCATTTT.

The chain recombines TRBV5-1 with TRBJ2-3; maybe TRBD2 (6 bases). Trimming cost V 2 bases and J 2 bases, with 9 bases left between them. Germline CDR1 reads SGHRS; CDR2 reads YFSETQ. The CDR3 runs 14 residues. The CDR3 loop is CASSLRGNTDTQYF. CDR3 in DNA: TGCGCCAGCAGCTTACGGGGGAACACAGATACGCAGTATTTT.

The J gene is TRBJ1-2, the V gene TRBV3-1; 11 nucleotides agree with TRBD1. CDR1 and CDR2 from the germline V gene are LGHDT and YNNKEL (reference sequence). Losses at the gene ends were 4 bases for V and 4 bases for J; bases not matched to a gene: 11. The CDR3 length is 17 residues. DNA for the CDR3: TGTGCCAGCAGCCCTAACCCCGGGGACAGGGGGTTCTATGGCTACACCTTC. It is translated as CASSPNPGDRGFYGYTF.

This clonotype was counted a few times. The chain links TRBV29-1 to TRBJ1-1, with D tentatively TRBD1 (6 bases). The CDR3 sequence is 15 residues long. V was shortened by 5 bases and J by 5 bases, with 21 bases between the two germline ends. CDR1 and CDR2 from the germline V gene are SQVTM and ANQGSEA. CDR3 DNA: TGCAGCGTTCTAGGGGGGACCAGATTTTATACTGAAGCTTTCTTT. It yields the protein CSVLGGTRFYTEAFF. Full variable domain (missing parts from reference TRBV29-1 and TRBJ1-1): SAVISQKPSRDICQRGTSLTIQCQVDSQVTMMFWYRQQPGQSLTLIATANQGSEATYESGFVIDKFPISRPNLTFSTLTVSNMSPEDSSIYLCSVLGGTRFYTEAFFGQGTRLTVV.

The rearrangement joins TRBV9 to TRBJ1-2; D may be TRBD1 (6 bases). The CDR3 contains 14 residues. Looked up from germline, CDR1 is SGDLS and CDR2 is YYNGEE. The V and J ends lost 3 bases and 7 bases respectively, with 16 bases between them. The chain's CDR3 is CASSALQGSAGYTF. The CDR3 coding sequence is TGTGCCAGCAGCGCCCTACAGGGTTCCGCTGGCTACACCTTC. Full variable domain (remainder filled in from reference TRBV9 and TRBJ1-2): DSGVTQTPKHLITATGQRVTLRCSPRSGDLSVYWYQQSLDQGLQFLIQYYNGEERAKGNILERFSAQQFPDLHSELNLSSLELGDSALYFCASSALQGSAGYTFGSGTRLTVV.

This clonotype turned up a few times. The chain uses TRBV12-3 or TRBV12-4 and TRBJ2-1; D is perhaps TRBD1 or TRBD2 (5 bases each). The CDR3 sequence is 15 residues long. Deletions cut 7 bases from V and 2 bases from J, with 15 bases between. CDR3 amino acids: CASIRREKPYNEQFF. The CDR3 bases are TGTGCCAGCATCCGCAGGGAGAAGCCCTACAATGAGCAGTTCTTC.

DNA for the CDR3: TGCAGTGCAGGGAAGACATCTAGCTCCTACGAGCAGTACTTC. It encodes CSAGKTSSSYEQYF. V and J are TRBV20-1 and TRBJ2-7; D is unresolved. CDR3 length: 14 residues. The ends were cut back, 6 bases at V and 0 bases at J, with 15 bases in the middle. CDR1 is DFQATT and CDR2 is SNEGSKA in the germline V gene (reference sequence).

The genes are TRBV29-1 and TRBJ2-7; 12 bases agree with TRBD1. Germline V CDR1 and CDR2: SQVTM, ANQGSEA. CDR3 size: 13 residues. Unmatched junction bases numbered 5, after V lost 4 bases and J lost 7 bases. CDR3 sequence (DNA): TGCAGCGTTGGGGACAGGGGGCAGGAGGAGCAGTACTTC. The encoded protein is CSVGDRGQEEQYF.

This clonotype was observed a handful of times. This chain uses TRBV7-3 with TRBJ2-7; 14 positions match TRBD2. In germline, CDR1 is SGHTA, CDR2 FQGTGA. J was trimmed by 5 bases and V by 4 bases; bases with no gene match: 7. CDR3 length equals 16 residues. CDR3 nucleotides: TGTGCCAGCAGCTCAGGAGGGACTAGCGGGAGCAACGAGCAGTACTTC. Translating gives CASSSGGTSGSNEQYF.

This clonotype came up a few times. This chain links TRBV3-1 with TRBJ2-5, with 11 bases fitting TRBD1. The CDR3 sequence is 19 residues long. Germline values: CDR1 LGHDT, CDR2 YNNKEL (reference sequence). The V gene end was trimmed by 4 bases and the J gene end by 12 bases; junction bases not matched to a gene: 25. CDR3 sequence (DNA): TGTGCCAGCAGCCTACTTTCCGGACAGGGGGCCCCGAGGTCCGCTCTTGAGTACTTC. Translation gives CASSLLSGQGAPRSALEYF.

This clonotype has a handful of counts. The gene calls are TRBV7-2 and TRBJ2-7; 16 positions match TRBD2. Germline CDR1 and CDR2: SGHTA and FQGNSA. V was pared by 4 bases and J by 3 bases, with 3 bases of the junction left unmatched. The CDR3 runs 16 residues. CDR3 sequence (DNA): TGTGCCAGCAGCTCGGGACTAGCGGGAGGGGGCTACGAGCAGTACTTC. Encoded protein: CASSSGLAGGGYEQYF. Looking up the rest from reference TRBV7-2 and TRBJ2-7 gives the full variable domain: GAGVSQSPSNKVTEKGKDVELRCDPISGHTALYWYRQSLGQGLEFLIYFQGNSAPDKSGLPSDRFSAERTGGSVSTLTIQRTQQEDSAVYLCASSSGLAGGGYEQYFGPGTRLTVT.

The rearrangement joins TRBV28 to TRBJ2-7; D may match TRBD1 or TRBD2 (7 bases each). CDR3 length: 16 amino acids. The V gene's germline CDR1 is MDHEN and CDR2 SYDVKM. The V end lost 4 bases, the J end lost 2 bases, and 18 bases lay between the germline ends. CDR3 sequence: CASSSLGGGGTYEQYF. In DNA, the CDR3 is TGTGCCAGCAGTTCTCTCGGGGGAGGGGGCACCTACGAGCAGTACTTC. Complete variable domain (other parts from reference TRBV28 and TRBJ2-7): DVKVTQSSRYLVKRTGEKVFLECVQDMDHENMFWYRQDPGLGLRLIYFSYDVKMKEKGDIPEGYSVSREKKERFSLILESASTNQTSMYLCASSSLGGGGTYEQYFGPGTRLTVT.

CDR3 residues: CASTVLMNTEAFF. CDR3 coding DNA: TGTGCCAGTACCGTGCTCATGAACACTGAAGCTTTCTTT. V is TRBV2 and J is TRBJ1-1, with D unresolved. The V gene lost 9 bases and the J gene lost 0 bases, with 11 bases spanning the gap. The CDR3 is made up of 13 amino acids. The germline V gene has CDR1 SNHLY and CDR2 FYNNEI.

This clonotype has only a few counts. The chain combines TRBV5-1 with TRBJ2-7; 11 bases are shared with TRBD1. Germline CDR1 SGHRS, CDR2 YFSETQ. The CDR3 is 12 residues long. Germline trimming cut 5 bases from V and 6 bases from J; bases unmatched to any gene: 1. The CDR3 loop reads CASSGTGGEQYF. In DNA, the CDR3 is TGCGCCAGCAGTGGGACAGGGGGCGAGCAGTACTTC. The whole variable domain, remainder taken from reference TRBV5-1 and TRBJ2-7, is KAGVTQTPRYLIKTRGQQVTLSCSPISGHRSVSWYQQTPGQGLQFLFEYFSETQRNKGNFPGRFSGRQFSNSRSEMNVSTLELGDSALYLCASSGTGGEQYFGPGTRLTVT.

The V call is TRBV7-3, the J call TRBJ1-1, with unresolved D. Looked up from germline, CDR1 is SGHTA and CDR2 is FQGTGA. V lost 2 bases to trimming and J lost 3 bases, with 7 bases between them. CDR3 length equals 13 residues. CDR3 bases: TGTGCCAGCAGCTTATGGGCACACACTGAAGCTTTCTTT. Translated: CASSLWAHTEAFF.

In this sample, this clonotype turned up a few times. This sequence joins TRBV7-7 and TRBJ2-2, with 9 positions matching TRBD2. Germline CDR1 SSHAT, CDR2 FNYEAQ (reference sequence). The CDR3 spans 16 residues. V was pared by 0 bases and J by 5 bases, with 4 bases of the junction left unmatched. CDR3 coding DNA: TGTGCCAGCAGCTTAGCTAGCGGGAGAGGAACCGGGGAGCTGTTTTTT. As protein: CASSLASGRGTGELFF.